This entry lists 3 T cell receptor beta chains sequenced from one sample in a study of T-cell memory formation after mild COVID-19. MiXCR, applied by TCRdb to the 5' RACE reads, yields one record per CDR3 protein. This sample has roughly 42,000 distinct CDR3 sequences, with roughly 8% found just once. The material sequenced was PBMCs or a T cell subset sorted from them (not recorded which). All receptors come from a man younger than 35 who had mild COVID-19 (a few samples of this study predate the infection). Cell type and time point are not known.

This clonotype was detected only a few times. The rearrangement links TRBV7-2 to TRBJ1-1; unclear D gene. Trimming removed 5 bases at V and 2 bases at J, with 9 bases between. The CDR3 totals 13 residues. Germline V gene sequence: CDR1 SGHTA, CDR2 FQGNSA. This chain's CDR3 is CASSPYLNTEAFF. The CDR3 DNA reads TGTGCCAGCAGCCCCTATCTAAACACTGAAGCTTTCTTT.

V gene TRBV27 combines with J gene TRBJ2-5; D is unresolved. Germline lookup yields CDR1 MNHEY and CDR2 SMNVEV (reference sequence). The CDR3 totals 12 residues. Trimming stripped 0 bases from V and 7 bases from J, with 6 bases between. CDR3 residues: CASSLSGRTQYF. DNA of the CDR3: TGTGCCAGCAGTTTATCTGGGCGGACCCAGTACTTC.

Sample share makes this clonotype medium-sized. The rearrangement uses TRBV7-2 and TRBJ2-7, with 9 bases that match TRBD2. The CDR3 runs 14 residues. Germline CDR1 and CDR2: SGHTA and FQGNSA. With V trimmed by 5 bases and J by 0 bases, 2 bases remained unmatched. The CDR3, as DNA: TGTGCCAGCAGCCAACTAGCGGGCTCCTACGAGCAGTACTTC. This gives the protein CASSQLAGSYEQYF. The entire variable domain, with the rest obtained from reference TRBV7-2 and TRBJ2-7, is as follows: GAGVSQSPSNKVTEKGKDVELRCDPISGHTALYWYRQSLGQGLEFLIYFQGNSAPDKSGLPSDRFSAERTGGSVSTLTIQRTQQEDSAVYLCASSQLAGSYEQYFGPGTRLTVT.